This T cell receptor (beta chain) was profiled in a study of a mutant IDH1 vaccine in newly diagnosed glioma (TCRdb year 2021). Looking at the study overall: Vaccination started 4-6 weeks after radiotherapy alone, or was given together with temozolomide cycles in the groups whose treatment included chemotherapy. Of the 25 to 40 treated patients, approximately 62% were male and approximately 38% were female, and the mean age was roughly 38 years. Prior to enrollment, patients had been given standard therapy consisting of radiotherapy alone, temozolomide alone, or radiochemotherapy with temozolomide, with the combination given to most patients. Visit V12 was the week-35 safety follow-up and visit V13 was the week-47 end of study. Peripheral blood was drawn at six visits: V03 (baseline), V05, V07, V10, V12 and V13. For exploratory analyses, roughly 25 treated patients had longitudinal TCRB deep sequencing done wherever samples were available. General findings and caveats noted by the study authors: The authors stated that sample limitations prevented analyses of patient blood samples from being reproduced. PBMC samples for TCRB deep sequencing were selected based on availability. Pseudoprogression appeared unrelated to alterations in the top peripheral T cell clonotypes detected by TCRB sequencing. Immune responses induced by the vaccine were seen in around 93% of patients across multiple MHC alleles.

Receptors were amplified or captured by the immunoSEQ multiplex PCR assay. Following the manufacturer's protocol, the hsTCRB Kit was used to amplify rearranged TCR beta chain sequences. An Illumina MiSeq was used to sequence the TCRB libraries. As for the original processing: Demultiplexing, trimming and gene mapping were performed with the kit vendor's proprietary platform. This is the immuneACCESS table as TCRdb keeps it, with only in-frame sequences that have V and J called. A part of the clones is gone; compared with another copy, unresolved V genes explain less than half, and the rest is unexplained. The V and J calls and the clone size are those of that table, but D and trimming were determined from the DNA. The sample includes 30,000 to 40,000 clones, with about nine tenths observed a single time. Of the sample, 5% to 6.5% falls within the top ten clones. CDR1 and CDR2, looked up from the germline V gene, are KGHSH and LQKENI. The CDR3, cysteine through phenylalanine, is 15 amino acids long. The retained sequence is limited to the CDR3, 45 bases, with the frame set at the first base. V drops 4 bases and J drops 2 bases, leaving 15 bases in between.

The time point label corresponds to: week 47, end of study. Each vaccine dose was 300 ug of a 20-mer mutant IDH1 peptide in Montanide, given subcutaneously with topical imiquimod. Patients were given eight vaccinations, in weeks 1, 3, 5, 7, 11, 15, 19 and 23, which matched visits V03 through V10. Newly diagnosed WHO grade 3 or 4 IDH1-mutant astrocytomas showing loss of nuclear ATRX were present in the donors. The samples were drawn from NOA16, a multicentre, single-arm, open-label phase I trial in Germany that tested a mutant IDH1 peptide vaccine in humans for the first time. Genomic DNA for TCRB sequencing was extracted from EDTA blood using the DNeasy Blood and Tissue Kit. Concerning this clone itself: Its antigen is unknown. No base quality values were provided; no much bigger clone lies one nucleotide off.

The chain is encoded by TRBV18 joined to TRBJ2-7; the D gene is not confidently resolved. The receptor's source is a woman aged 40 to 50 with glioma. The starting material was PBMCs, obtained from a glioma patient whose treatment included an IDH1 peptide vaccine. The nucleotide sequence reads TGTGCCAGCTCACTCACGATAAACACGGCCTACGAGCAGTACTTC. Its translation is CASSLTINTAYEQYF.